Below, 7 T cell receptor beta chains from the same sample are listed, as sequenced in a study of blood T cell repertoires in COVID-19. Profiled with immunoSEQ multiplex PCR; TCRdb holds only in-frame clones, not every one. The sample holds about 300,000 clones, 86% seen once. Sequencing was performed on PBMCs or T cells enriched from blood (not recorded which). The receptors derive from a man aged 25-45 years who had recovered from COVID-19.

This clone came up once. This sequence joins TRBV19 and TRBJ2-1; 8 bases align to TRBD2. The V gene's germline CDR1 is LNHDA and CDR2 SQIVND (reference sequence). CDR3 length: 14 residues. With V trimmed by 3 bases and J by 11 bases, 9 bases remained unmatched. In DNA, the CDR3 is TGTGCCAGTAGTATCTTCGAGCGGGAGACCCAGCAGTTCTTC. Translating gives CASSIFERETQQFF.

The CDR3 DNA reads TGTGCCAGCAGTCCCATGATCGGGGGGCGTCCTTCCGGGGAGCTGTTTTTT. Its translation is CASSPMIGGRPSGELFF. The V gene is TRBV27, the J gene TRBJ2-2; possibly TRBD2 for D (7 bases). The V and J ends lost 5 bases and 6 bases respectively, with 22 bases between them. The germline CDR1 and CDR2 sequences are MNHEY and SMNVEV (reference sequence). The CDR3 extends over 17 amino acids.

The chain recombines TRBV4-1 with TRBJ2-7, with 13 nucleotides matching TRBD2. Germline loops: CDR1 MGHRA, CDR2 YSYEKL. The CDR3 is 14 residues long. The V gene end was trimmed by 4 bases and the J gene end by 5 bases; junction bases not matched to a gene: 2. This chain's CDR3 is CASSPTSGGDEQYF. The CDR3 DNA is TGCGCCAGCAGCCCCACTAGCGGGGGGGACGAGCAGTACTTC.

The chain has TRBV10-2 and TRBJ2-7; a weak D match, TRBD2 (6 bases). The CDR3 is made up of 12 amino acids. V lost 3 bases and J lost 5, with 8 bases in between. CDR1 is WSHSY and CDR2 is SAAADI in the germline V gene. CDR3 sequence: CASSDGGDEQYF. CDR3 sequence (DNA): TGCGCCAGCAGTGATGGAGGGGACGAGCAGTACTTC.

This clone was counted a single time. The chain links TRBV5-4 to TRBJ2-3; 9 bases match TRBD2. The CDR3 spans 16 residues. With 2 bases clipped from V and 5 bases from J, the junction kept 9 bases outside the gene matches. The germline V gene encodes CDR1 SGHNT and CDR2 YYREEE (reference sequence). CDR3 sequence reads: CASSFRREGRGDTQYF. The CDR3 coding sequence is TGTGCCAGCAGCTTTAGGCGGGAGGGCCGAGGAGATACGCAGTATTTT.

The chain joins TRBV27 to TRBJ1-1; the D is unclear. Germline V gene sequence: CDR1 MNHEY, CDR2 SMNVEV (reference sequence). This CDR3 is built from 14 residues. Trimming left V 2 bases short and J 3 bases short, with 10 bases between. The CDR3 here is CASSLRSGDTEAFF. The CDR3 DNA is TGTGCCAGCAGTTTAAGGTCCGGGGACACTGAAGCTTTCTTT.

The V gene is TRBV6-1, the J gene TRBJ1-5, with 7 nucleotides matching TRBD1. The CDR3 spans 15 residues. V lost 1 base and J lost 4; bases outside the gene matches: 4. CDR1 and CDR2 (germline): MNHNS, SASEGT. CDR3 residues: CASSEGRGANQPQHF. The CDR3 bases are TGTGCCAGCAGTGAAGGCAGGGGGGCAAATCAGCCCCAGCATTTT.